The present entry profiles one T cell receptor (beta chain) with its context. Antigen: not known. These data belong to a study of radiotherapy plus CTLA-4 blockade in lung cancer. Study-level points and caveats: Early clonal dynamics of blood T cells, together with interferon-beta, were reported as the best response predictor.

The CDR3 spans 15 residues. CDR1 SGHNT and CDR2 YYREEE come from the germline V gene (reference sequence). V dropped 3 bases and J dropped 7 bases, with 20 bases sitting between them. Clones were sequenced by immunoSEQ multiplex PCR, and TCRdb holds only the in-frame ones, with some missing. This sample has about 43,000 clones, with less than 75% found just once. This receptor was taken from a human donor with non-small cell lung cancer who had a partial response to radiotherapy plus ipilimumab. This chain links TRBV5-4 with TRBJ2-7; D perhaps matches TRBD2 (6 bases). This sample comprised peripheral blood, obtained from a patient treated with radiotherapy plus ipilimumab. In DNA, the CDR3 is TGTGCCAGCAGCTCCCAGGGCGGGGCCTCGGGGGAGCAGTACTTC. Translating it yields CASSSQGGASGEQYF. The whole variable domain, remainder taken from reference TRBV5-4 and TRBJ2-7, is ETGVTQSPTHLIKTRGQQVTLRCSSQSGHNTVSWYQQALGQGPQFIFQYYREEENGRGNFPPRFSGLQFPNYSSELNVNALELDDSALYLCASSSQGGASGEQYFGPGTRLTVT.